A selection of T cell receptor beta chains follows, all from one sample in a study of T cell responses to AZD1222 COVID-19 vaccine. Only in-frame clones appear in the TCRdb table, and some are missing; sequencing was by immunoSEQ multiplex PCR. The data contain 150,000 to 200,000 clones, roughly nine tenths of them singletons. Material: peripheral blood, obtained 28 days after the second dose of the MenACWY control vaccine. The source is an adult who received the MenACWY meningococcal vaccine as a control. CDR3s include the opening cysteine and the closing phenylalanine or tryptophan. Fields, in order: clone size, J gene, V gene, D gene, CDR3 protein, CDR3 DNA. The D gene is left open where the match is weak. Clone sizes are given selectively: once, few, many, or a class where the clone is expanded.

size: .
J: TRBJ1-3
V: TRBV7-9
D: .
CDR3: CASSFGGNTIYF
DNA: TGTGCCAGCAGCTTCGGGGGAAACACCATATATTTT

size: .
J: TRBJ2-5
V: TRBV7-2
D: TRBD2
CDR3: CASSLAGLAGRETQYF
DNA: TGTGCCAGCAGCTTAGCGGGACTAGCGGGGAGAGAGACCCAGTACTTC

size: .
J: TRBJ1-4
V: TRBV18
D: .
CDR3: CASSPKNKQGDEKLFF
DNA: TGTGCCAGCTCACCAAAAAATAAACAGGGCGATGAAAAACTGTTTTTT

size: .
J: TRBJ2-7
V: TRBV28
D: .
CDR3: CASNPPGYEQYF
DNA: TGTGCCAGCAACCCGCCGGGCTACGAGCAGTACTTC

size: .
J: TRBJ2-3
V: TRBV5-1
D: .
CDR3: CASRGLPGDSDTQYF
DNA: TGCGCCAGCAGAGGGTTGCCGGGAGACTCAGATACGCAGTATTTT

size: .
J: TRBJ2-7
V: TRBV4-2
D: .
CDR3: CASSQDSGTSRYEQYF
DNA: TGTGCCAGCAGCCAAGATTCCGGGACGAGCCGCTACGAGCAGTACTTC

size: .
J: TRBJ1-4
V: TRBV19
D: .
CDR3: CASTSLPAREKLFF
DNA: TGTGCCAGTACCTCACTCCCAGCCCGTGAAAAACTGTTTTTT

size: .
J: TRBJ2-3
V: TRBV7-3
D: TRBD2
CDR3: CASSSSGASTDTQYF
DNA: TGTGCCAGCAGCAGTAGCGGGGCTAGCACAGATACGCAGTATTTT

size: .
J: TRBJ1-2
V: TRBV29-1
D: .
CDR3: CSVEMGNYGYTF
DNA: TGCAGCGTTGAAATGGGTAACTATGGCTACACCTTC

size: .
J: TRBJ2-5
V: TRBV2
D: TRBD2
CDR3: CASRGAGGQETQYF
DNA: TGTGCCAGCCGTGGTGCGGGAGGCCAAGAGACCCAGTACTTC

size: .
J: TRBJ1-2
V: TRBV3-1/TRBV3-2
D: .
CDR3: CASSLHDGKANYGYTF
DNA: TGTGCCAGCAGTCTGCACGACGGGAAAGCTAACTATGGCTACACCTTC

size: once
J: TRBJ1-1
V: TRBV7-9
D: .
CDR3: CASSHSGSMNTEAFF
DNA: TGTGCCAGCAGCCATTCGGGCAGCATGAACACTGAAGCTTTCTTT

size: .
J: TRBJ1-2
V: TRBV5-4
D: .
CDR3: CASSLKGYGYTF
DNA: TGTGCCAGCAGCTTGAAGGGCTATGGCTACACCTTC

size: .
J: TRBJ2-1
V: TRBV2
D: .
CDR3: CASTNRGLYNEQFF
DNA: TGTGCCAGCACCAACAGGGGACTCTACAATGAGCAGTTCTTC

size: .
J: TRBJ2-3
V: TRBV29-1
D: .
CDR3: CSVEDLGVVGNGQYF
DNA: TGCAGCGTTGAAGATTTAGGGGTCGTGGGTAATGGGCAGTATTTT

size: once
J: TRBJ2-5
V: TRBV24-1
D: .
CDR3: CATSLAWEETQYF
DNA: TGTGCCACCAGTCTAGCGTGGGAAGAGACCCAGTACTTC

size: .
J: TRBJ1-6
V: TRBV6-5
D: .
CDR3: CASSLLTGGNSPLHF
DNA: TGTGCCAGCAGTCTCCTCACTGGTGGGAATTCACCCCTCCACTTT